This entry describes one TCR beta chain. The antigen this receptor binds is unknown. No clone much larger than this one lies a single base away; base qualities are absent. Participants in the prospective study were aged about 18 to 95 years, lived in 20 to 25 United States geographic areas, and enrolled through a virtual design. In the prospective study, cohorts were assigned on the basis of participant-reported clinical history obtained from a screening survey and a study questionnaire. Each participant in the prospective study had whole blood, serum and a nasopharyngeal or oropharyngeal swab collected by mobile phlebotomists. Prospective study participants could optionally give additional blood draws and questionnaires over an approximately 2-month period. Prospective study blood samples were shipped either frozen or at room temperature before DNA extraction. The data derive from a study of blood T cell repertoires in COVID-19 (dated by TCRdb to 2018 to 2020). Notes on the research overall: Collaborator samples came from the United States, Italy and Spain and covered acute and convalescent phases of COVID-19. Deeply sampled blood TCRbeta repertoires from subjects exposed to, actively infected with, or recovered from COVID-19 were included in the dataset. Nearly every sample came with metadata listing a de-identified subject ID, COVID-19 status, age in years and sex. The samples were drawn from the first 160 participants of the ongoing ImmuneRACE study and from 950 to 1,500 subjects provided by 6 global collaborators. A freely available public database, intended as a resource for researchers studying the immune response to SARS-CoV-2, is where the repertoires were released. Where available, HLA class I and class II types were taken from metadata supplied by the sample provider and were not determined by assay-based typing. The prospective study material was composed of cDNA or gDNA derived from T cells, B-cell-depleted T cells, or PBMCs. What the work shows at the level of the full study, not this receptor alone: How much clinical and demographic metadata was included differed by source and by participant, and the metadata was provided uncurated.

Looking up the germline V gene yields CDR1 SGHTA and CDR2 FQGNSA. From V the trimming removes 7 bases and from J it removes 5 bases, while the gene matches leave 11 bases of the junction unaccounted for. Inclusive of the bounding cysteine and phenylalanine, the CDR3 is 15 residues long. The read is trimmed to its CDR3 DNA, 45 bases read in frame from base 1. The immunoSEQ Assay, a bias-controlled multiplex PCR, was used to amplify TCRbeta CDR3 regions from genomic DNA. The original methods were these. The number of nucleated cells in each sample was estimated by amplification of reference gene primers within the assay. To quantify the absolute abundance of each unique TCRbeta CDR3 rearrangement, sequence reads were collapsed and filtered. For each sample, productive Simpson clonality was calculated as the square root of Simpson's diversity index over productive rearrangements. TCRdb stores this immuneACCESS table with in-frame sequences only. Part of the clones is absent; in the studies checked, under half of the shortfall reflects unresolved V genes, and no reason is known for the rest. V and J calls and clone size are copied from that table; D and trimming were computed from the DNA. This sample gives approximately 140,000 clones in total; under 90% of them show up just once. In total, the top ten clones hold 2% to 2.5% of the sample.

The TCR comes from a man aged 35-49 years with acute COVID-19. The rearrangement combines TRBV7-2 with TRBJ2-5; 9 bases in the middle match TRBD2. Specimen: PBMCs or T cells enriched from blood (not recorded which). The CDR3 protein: CASTRGGLARETQYF. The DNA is TGTGCCAGCACCCGGGGGGGACTAGCTAGGGAGACCCAGTACTTC.